This T cell receptor (beta chain) derives from a study of cytomegalovirus exposure and HLA in healthy donors. PCR was performed using 60 Vbeta and 13 Jbeta primers. Sequencing was performed with immunoSEQ multiplex PCR; in TCRdb, only in-frame clones are kept and a portion is missing. The data show some 120,000 clones, with roughly 71% seen just once and around 4.2% held by the top ten. A word on this clone: Its antigen remains unknown.

The length of the CDR3 is 14 residues. With 3 bases removed from V and 0 bases from J, the gap between germline ends came to 6 bases. CDR1 is LNHDA, CDR2 SQIVND, per germline (reference sequence). At the time of sampling, donors were nominally healthy, though unrecorded immune exposures were likely. Findings and limits, study-wide: There were some V segments, including TRBV6-2 and TRBV6-3, excluded as indistinguishable. Among TCR beta chains of equal frequency, HLA-associated ones were more clonally expanded in a later analysis.

This TCR came from a woman aged 45-65 years in good health and CMV-seropositive. Sample: PBMCs. This chain links TRBV19 with TRBJ1-3; D remains unclear. As DNA, the CDR3 is TGTGCCAGTAGTATTTCGTCCTCTGGAAACACCATATATTTT. Protein: CASSISSSGNTIYF.